The clone carrying this TCR beta chain was recorded at least ten times. Its antigen is still unknown. The sample comes from a study of T cell repertoires in cytomegalovirus infection. Study overall: Use of recently identified HLA-C-restricted and well-studied HLA-B-restricted CMV epitopes was part of the study.

One entry per CDR3 protein results from TCRdb running MiXCR on the reads. The table records 680,000 or so distinct CDR3 sequences, 30% to 35% of them present only once. Whole-study results and caveats: Ex vivo responses were dominated by HLA-C-restricted CMV-specific TCR beta clonotypes. Individuals carrying CMV plus the relevant HLA were identified by cumulative frequency of public TCR beta families.

This CDR3 is built from 14 residues. V was pared by 5 bases and J by 3 bases, with 14 bases between. The germline V gene has CDR1 SGHTA and CDR2 FQGNSA. This TCR derives from a human donor in good health (CMV status not recorded). Some clones in this sample may be carry-over from other donors' samples. This rearrangement joins TRBV7-2 to TRBJ2-7; D is perhaps TRBD1 (7 bases). The sample consisted of cultured PBMCs, taken from culture after CMV antigen stimulation. The CDR3: CASSPNRGLYEQYF. Here the CDR3 DNA reads TGTGCCAGCAGCCCGAACAGGGGACTCTACGAGCAGTACTTC.